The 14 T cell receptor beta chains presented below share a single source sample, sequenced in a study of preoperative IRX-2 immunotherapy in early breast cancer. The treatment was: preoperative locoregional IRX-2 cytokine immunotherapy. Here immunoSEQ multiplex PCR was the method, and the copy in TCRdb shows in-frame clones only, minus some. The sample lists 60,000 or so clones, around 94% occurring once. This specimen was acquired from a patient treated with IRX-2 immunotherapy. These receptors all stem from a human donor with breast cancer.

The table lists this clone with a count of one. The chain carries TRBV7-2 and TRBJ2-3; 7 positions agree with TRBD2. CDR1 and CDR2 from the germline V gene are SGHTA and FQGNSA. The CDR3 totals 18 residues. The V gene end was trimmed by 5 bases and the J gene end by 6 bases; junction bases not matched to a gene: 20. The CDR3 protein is CASSNYPPVWGGMDTQYF. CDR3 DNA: TGTGCCAGCAGCAATTACCCCCCGGTGTGGGGGGGGATGGATACGCAGTATTTT.

The CDR3 region is CASSQEGYSYNEQFF. Here the CDR3 DNA reads TGTGCCAGCAGCCAAGAGGGGTACTCCTACAATGAGCAGTTCTTC. V is TRBV4-2 and J is TRBJ2-1; no clear D. This CDR3 is built from 15 residues. The V gene's germline CDR1 is LGHNA and CDR2 YNFKEQ. V lost 0 bases and J lost 0, with 6 bases in between.

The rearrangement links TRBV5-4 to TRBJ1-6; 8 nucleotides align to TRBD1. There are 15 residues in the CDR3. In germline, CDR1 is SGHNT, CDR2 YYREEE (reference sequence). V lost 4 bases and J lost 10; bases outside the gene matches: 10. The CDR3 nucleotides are TGTGCCAGCAGCAAAACAGGGGGTATCGGGTCACCCCTCCACTTT. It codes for CASSKTGGIGSPLHF. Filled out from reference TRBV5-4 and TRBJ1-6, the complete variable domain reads ETGVTQSPTHLIKTRGQQVTLRCSSQSGHNTVSWYQQALGQGPQFIFQYYREEENGRGNFPPRFSGLQFPNYSSELNVNALELDDSALYLCASSKTGGIGSPLHFGNGTRLTVT.

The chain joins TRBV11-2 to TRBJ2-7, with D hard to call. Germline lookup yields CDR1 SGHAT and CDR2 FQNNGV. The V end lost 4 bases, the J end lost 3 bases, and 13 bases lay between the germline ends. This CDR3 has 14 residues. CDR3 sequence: CASSSYLLGYEQYF. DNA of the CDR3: TGTGCCAGCAGCTCCTACCTCTTGGGCTACGAGCAGTACTTC.

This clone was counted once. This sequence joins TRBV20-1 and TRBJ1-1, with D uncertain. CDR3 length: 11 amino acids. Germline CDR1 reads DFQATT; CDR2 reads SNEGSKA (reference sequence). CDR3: CTHTADTEAFF. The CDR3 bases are TGCACTCACACGGCGGACACTGAAGCTTTCTTT.

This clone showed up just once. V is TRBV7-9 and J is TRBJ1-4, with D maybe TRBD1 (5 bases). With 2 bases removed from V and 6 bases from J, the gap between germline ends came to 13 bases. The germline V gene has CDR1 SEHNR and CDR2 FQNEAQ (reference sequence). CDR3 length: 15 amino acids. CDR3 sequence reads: CASSLLSGLYEKLFF. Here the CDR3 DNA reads TGTGCCAGCAGCTTACTTTCAGGGTTGTATGAAAAACTGTTTTTT.

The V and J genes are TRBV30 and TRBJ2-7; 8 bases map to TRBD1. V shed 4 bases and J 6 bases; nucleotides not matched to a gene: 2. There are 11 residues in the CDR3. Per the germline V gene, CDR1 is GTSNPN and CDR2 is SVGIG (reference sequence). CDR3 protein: CAWTDRGEQYF. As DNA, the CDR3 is TGTGCCTGGACTGACAGGGGCGAGCAGTACTTC.

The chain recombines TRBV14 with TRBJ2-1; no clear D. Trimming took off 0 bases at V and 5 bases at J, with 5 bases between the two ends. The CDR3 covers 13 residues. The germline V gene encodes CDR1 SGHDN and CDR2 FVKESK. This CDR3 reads CASSQERHNEQFF. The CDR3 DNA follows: TGTGCCAGCAGCCAAGAGAGGCACAATGAGCAGTTCTTC. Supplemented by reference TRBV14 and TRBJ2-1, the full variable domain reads EAGVTQFPSHSVIEKGQTVTLRCDPISGHDNLYWYRRVMGKEIKFLLHFVKESKQDESGMPNNRFLAERTGGTYSTLKVQPAELEDSGVYFCASSQERHNEQFFGPGTRLTVL.

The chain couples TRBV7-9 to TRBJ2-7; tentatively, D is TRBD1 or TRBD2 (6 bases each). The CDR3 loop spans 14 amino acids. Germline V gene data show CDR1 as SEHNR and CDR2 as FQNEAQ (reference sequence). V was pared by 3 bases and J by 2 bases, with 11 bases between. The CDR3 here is CASSLEGEAYEQYF. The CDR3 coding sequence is TGTGCCAGCAGCTTGGAGGGGGAGGCCTACGAGCAGTACTTC.

CDR3 nucleotide sequence: TGTGCCAGCAGCCAAGAATGGACAGGCACAGATACGCAGTATTTT. This translates into CASSQEWTGTDTQYF. The chain joins TRBV14 to TRBJ2-3; the D gene is possibly TRBD1 (6 bases). Trimming pared 0 bases from V and 1 base from J, leaving 8 bases between. CDR1 SGHDN and CDR2 FVKESK come from the germline V gene. The CDR3 covers 15 residues.

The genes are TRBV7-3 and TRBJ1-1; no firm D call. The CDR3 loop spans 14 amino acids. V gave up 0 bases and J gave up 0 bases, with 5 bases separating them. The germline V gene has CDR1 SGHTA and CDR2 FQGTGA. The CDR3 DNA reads TGTGCCAGCAGCTTAACCACCATGAACACTGAAGCTTTCTTT. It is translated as CASSLTTMNTEAFF.

The CDR3 spells CSVDMFGRGGELFF. The CDR3 nucleotides read TGCAGCGTTGATATGTTTGGGAGGGGAGGGGAGCTGTTTTTT. The gene calls are TRBV29-1 and TRBJ2-2, with 7 bases identical to TRBD2. The CDR3 has 14 amino acids. Germline-derived CDR1 and CDR2 are SQVTM and ANQGSEA. The J segment lost 8 bases and the V segment lost 3 bases, leaving 9 bases of the junction unmatched.

The CDR3 here is CASSSTNGGEQYF. As DNA, the CDR3 is TGTGCCAGCAGCTCGACAAATGGGGGCGAGCAGTACTTC. The chain employs TRBV9 and TRBJ2-7; D tentatively fits TRBD1 or TRBD2 (5 bases each). Germline assignment: CDR1 SGDLS and CDR2 YYNGEE. There are 13 residues in the CDR3. Trimming took 4 bases from V and 6 from J, leaving 14 bases between them.

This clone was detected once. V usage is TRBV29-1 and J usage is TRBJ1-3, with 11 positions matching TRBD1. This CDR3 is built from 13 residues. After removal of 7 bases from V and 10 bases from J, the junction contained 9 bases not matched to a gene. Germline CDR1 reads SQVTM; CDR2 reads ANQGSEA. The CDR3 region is CSATPGQGATIYF. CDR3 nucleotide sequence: TGCAGCGCCACACCTGGACAGGGGGCGACCATATATTTT.